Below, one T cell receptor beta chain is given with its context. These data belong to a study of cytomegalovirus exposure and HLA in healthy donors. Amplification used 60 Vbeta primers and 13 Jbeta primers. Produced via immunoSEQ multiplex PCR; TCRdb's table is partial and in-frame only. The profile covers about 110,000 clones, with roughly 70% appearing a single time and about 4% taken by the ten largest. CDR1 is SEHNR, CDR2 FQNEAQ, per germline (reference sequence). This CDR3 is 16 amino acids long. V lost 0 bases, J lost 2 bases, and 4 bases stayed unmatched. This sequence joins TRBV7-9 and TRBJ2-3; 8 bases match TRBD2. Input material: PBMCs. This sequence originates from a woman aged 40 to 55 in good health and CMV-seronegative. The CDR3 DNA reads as TGTGCCAGCAGCTTAGCTCGCGGGGGGTTCACAGATACGCAGTATTTT. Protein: CASSLARGGFTDTQYF.